The 22 T cell receptor beta chains in this list originate from one sample, sequenced in a study of OX40 agonist ivuxolimab in advanced cancers. Library prep was done by the immunoSEQ multiplex PCR assay. Here the immuneACCESS table is served through TCRdb, limited to in-frame sequences with V and J called. Missing clones are a known gap in these copies; in checked studies unresolved V genes cover under half, and the rest lacks a known reason. The sample profile shows roughly 34,000 clones; approximately 91% of them were found once. The ten most abundant clones make up approximately 4% of the sample. This sample comprised CD4+ or CD8+ T cells sorted from blood, obtained in a trial of the OX40 agonist ivuxolimab. All receptors derive from an adult with an advanced solid tumor such as melanoma, head and neck, liver or kidney cancer.

This rearrangement joins TRBV7-2 to TRBJ2-5; D is ambiguous. The germline V gene has CDR1 SGHTA and CDR2 FQGNSA. This CDR3 has 14 residues. Trimming shortened V by 4 bases and J by 0 bases, and 9 bases separated the two germline ends. The CDR3 coding sequence is TGTGCCAGCAGCTCCACATCGTACCAAGAGACCCAGTACTTC. This sequence encodes CASSSTSYQETQYF.

The CDR3 region has the DNA TGTGCCAGCAGTTTGTCTGGGTCGAGGGATAATTCACCCCTCCACTTT. Protein product: CASSLSGSRDNSPLHF. The chain recombines TRBV28 with TRBJ1-6; D unclear. The V gene's germline CDR1 is MDHEN and CDR2 SYDVKM. Trimming pared 3 bases from V and 5 bases from J, leaving 14 bases between. CDR3 length: 16 residues.

The count of this clone is one. This chain joins TRBV11-2 and TRBJ1-1, with unresolved D. V was clipped by 0 bases and J by 3 bases, with 8 bases between them. The CDR3 loop spans 14 amino acids. Germline-derived CDR1 and CDR2 are SGHAT and FQNNGV. DNA of the CDR3: TGTGCCAGCAGCTTAGACGAATCGTACACTGAAGCTTTCTTT. It specifies CASSLDESYTEAFF.

The chain has TRBV5-1 and TRBJ1-5; 7 bases agree with TRBD1. V gave up 2 bases and J gave up 10 bases; unmatched junction bases: 12. The V gene's germline CDR1 is SGHRS and CDR2 YFSETQ. This CDR3 is built from 15 residues. The CDR3 sequence: CASSFPLGQAIPQHF. The CDR3 DNA sequence: TGCGCCAGCAGCTTCCCCCTAGGACAGGCAATCCCCCAGCATTTT.

The V gene is TRBV7-8, the J gene TRBJ1-5; D remains unclear. The CDR3 sequence is 12 residues long. The germline V gene has CDR1 SGHVS and CDR2 FQNEAQ. Trimming removed 0 bases at V and 3 bases at J, with 0 bases between. This CDR3 is CASSLANQPQHF. The CDR3 bases are TGTGCCAGCAGCTTAGCCAATCAGCCCCAGCATTTT. Based on the CDR3 plus reference TRBV7-8 and TRBJ1-5, the full variable domain is GAGVSQSPRYKVAKRGQDVALRCDPISGHVSLFWYQQALGQGPEFLTYFQNEAQLDKSGLPSDRFFAERPEGSVSTLKIQRTQQEDSAVYLCASSLANQPQHFGDGTRLSIL.

The chain combines TRBV7-5 with TRBJ2-4. TRBV7-5 represents a pseudogene. The CDR3 extends over 15 amino acids. The CDR3 here is CARSYPLPTKNIQYF. DNA of the CDR3: TGTGCCAGAAGCTACCCGTTACCAACCAAAAACATTCAGTACTTC.

V gene TRBV28 combines with J gene TRBJ2-1, with 7 bases identical to TRBD1. V trimming: 8 bases; J trimming: 2 bases; junction bases outside the gene matches: 3. CDR3 length equals 13 residues. Germline CDR1 MDHEN, CDR2 SYDVKM. CDR3: CASWDSPYNEQFF. CDR3 DNA: TGTGCCAGCTGGGACAGCCCCTACAATGAGCAGTTCTTC.

This chain's CDR3 is CASSPVPGQGKGYTEAFF. CDR3 bases: TGTGCCAGCTCACCTGTTCCGGGACAGGGGAAGGGTTACACTGAAGCTTTCTTT. V is TRBV18 and J is TRBJ1-1; 10 bases match TRBD1. The CDR3 is 18 residues long. Germline trimming cut 3 bases from V and 3 bases from J; bases unmatched to any gene: 13. CDR1 is KGHSH, CDR2 LQKENI, per germline.

This chain links TRBV10-3 with TRBJ1-3; no clear D gene. The CDR3 has 17 amino acids. Germline CDR1 is ENHRY and CDR2 is SYGVKD. V lost 0 bases to trimming and J lost 2 bases, with 14 bases between them. Written as DNA, the CDR3 is TGTGCCATCAGTGAGTCGACGACAATTGGCCCTGGAAACACCATATATTTT. Its translation: CAISESTTIGPGNTIYF.

This clone occurred once. V usage is TRBV5-1 and J usage is TRBJ2-3, with D possibly matching TRBD1 (6 bases). V was clipped by 2 bases and J by 4 bases, with 11 bases between them. CDR1 SGHRS and CDR2 YFSETQ come from the germline V gene. The CDR3 is 14 residues long. DNA for the CDR3: TGCGCCAGCAGCTTCGGACAGCCATCAGATACGCAGTATTTT. Its translation is CASSFGQPSDTQYF.

This clone was seen once. The chain couples TRBV9 to TRBJ2-3, with D maybe TRBD2 (5 bases). The germline V and J ends were trimmed by 0 bases and 6 bases, with 14 bases remaining between them. This CDR3 is built from 15 residues. Germline CDR1 and CDR2: SGDLS and YYNGEE. This CDR3 is CASSVDGKNLDTQYF. In nucleotides, the CDR3 is TGTGCCAGCAGCGTAGACGGGAAGAATCTTGATACGCAGTATTTT. Complete variable domain (other parts from reference TRBV9 and TRBJ2-3): DSGVTQTPKHLITATGQRVTLRCSPRSGDLSVYWYQQSLDQGLQFLIQYYNGEERAKGNILERFSAQQFPDLHSELNLSSLELGDSALYFCASSVDGKNLDTQYFGPGTRLTVL.

This chain links TRBV6-1 with TRBJ2-7; TRBD2 matches at 10 bases. CDR1 and CDR2 (germline): MNHNS, SASEGT. Trimming removed 3 bases from V and 4 bases from J; junction bases left unmatched: 6. The CDR3 spans 15 residues. The CDR3 DNA sequence: TGTGCCAGCAGTGATAGCGGGGGGTTTGGGTACGAGCAGTACTTC. It encodes CASSDSGGFGYEQYF.

The chain links TRBV4-1 to TRBJ1-5; TRBD1 agrees at 8 bases. V lost 0 bases and J lost 2; bases outside the gene matches: 3. This CDR3 contains 16 residues. Germline CDR1 reads MGHRA; CDR2 reads YSYEKL. CDR3 bases: TGCGCCAGCAGCCAAGAGGACAGGGAAGGCAATCAGCCCCAGCATTTT. It specifies CASSQEDREGNQPQHF.

The chain uses TRBV19 and TRBJ2-7, with 8 bases aligning to TRBD2. The CDR3 has 15 amino acids. The germline V gene encodes CDR1 LNHDA and CDR2 SQIVND (reference sequence). The V gene end was trimmed by 4 bases and the J gene end by 3 bases; junction bases not matched to a gene: 8. In DNA, the CDR3 is TGTGCCAGTAGTAGCACGGGACTAGGAATCTACGAGCAGTACTTC. Translated: CASSSTGLGIYEQYF.

The V call is TRBV5-1, the J call TRBJ2-3; 9 nucleotides align to TRBD2. V lost 3 bases, J lost 1 base, and 9 bases stayed unmatched. CDR1 is SGHRS, CDR2 YFSETQ, per germline. This CDR3 region has 17 residues. The CDR3 here is CASSSYPQREGTDTQYF. The CDR3 nucleotides are TGCGCCAGCAGCTCCTACCCCCAGCGGGAGGGCACAGATACGCAGTATTTT.

This chain uses TRBV19 with TRBJ2-2; 14 bases are a match to TRBD2. Losses at the gene ends were 5 bases for V and 0 bases for J; bases not matched to a gene: 5. CDR1 LNHDA and CDR2 SQIVND come from the germline V gene (reference sequence). The CDR3 consists of 18 residues. Here the CDR3 reads CASSPGLAGGSNTGELFF. The CDR3 DNA reads as TGTGCCAGTAGTCCCGGACTAGCGGGGGGTTCGAACACCGGGGAGCTGTTTTTT.

The chain joins TRBV6-5 to TRBJ1-2; 11 bases match TRBD1. Germline assignment: CDR1 MNHEY and CDR2 SVGAGI. The J segment lost 8 bases and the V segment lost 5 bases, leaving 4 bases of the junction unmatched. The CDR3 length is 13 residues. Here the CDR3 reads CASSRTGGRGYTF. In nucleotides, the CDR3 is TGTGCCAGCAGTCGGACAGGGGGCAGAGGCTACACCTTC.

The chain carries TRBV7-2 and TRBJ1-1, with a tentative D call TRBD1 (5 bases). The V end lost 3 bases, the J end lost 4 bases, and 12 bases lay between the germline ends. Germline V gene sequence: CDR1 SGHTA, CDR2 FQGNSA. The CDR3 has 14 amino acids. The CDR3 nucleotides are TGTGCCAGCAGCTTTGCCCAGGGTCGCACTGAAGCTTTCTTT. Translating it yields CASSFAQGRTEAFF.

The chain carries TRBV5-4 and TRBJ2-7, with 11 bases lining up with TRBD1. Germline trimming cut 0 bases from V and 3 bases from J; bases unmatched to any gene: 2. The CDR3 loop spans 15 amino acids. CDR1 SGHNT and CDR2 YYREEE come from the germline V gene (reference sequence). In nucleotides, the CDR3 is TGTGCCAGCAGCTTGGGGACAGGGGGCTTCTACGAGCAGTACTTC. Its translation: CASSLGTGGFYEQYF. The complete variable domain, with remaining parts taken from reference TRBV5-4 and TRBJ2-7, reads ETGVTQSPTHLIKTRGQQVTLRCSSQSGHNTVSWYQQALGQGPQFIFQYYREEENGRGNFPPRFSGLQFPNYSSELNVNALELDDSALYLCASSLGTGGFYEQYFGPGTRLTVT.

This rearrangement joins TRBV27 to TRBJ2-7, with 7 bases identical to TRBD1. V gave up 4 bases and J gave up 3 bases; unmatched junction bases: 3. This CDR3 is built from 13 residues. CDR1 and CDR2 from the germline V gene are MNHEY and SMNVEV (reference sequence). CDR3 nucleotide sequence: TGTGCCAGCAGTTCACGGACAGGCTACGAGCAGTACTTC. It yields the protein CASSSRTGYEQYF.

The chain uses TRBV7-3 and TRBJ2-2, with a tentative D call TRBD1 (6 bases). Per germline, CDR1 SGHTA and CDR2 FQGTGA. Trimming removed 5 bases at V and 1 base at J, with 8 bases between. The CDR3 extends over 14 amino acids. The CDR3 here is CASSTQGNTGELFF. The CDR3 region has the DNA TGTGCCAGCAGCACACAGGGGAACACCGGGGAGCTGTTTTTT.

The chain combines TRBV7-1 with TRBJ1-6; no clear D. TRBV7-1 is an ORF for which the function is uncertain. The CDR3 runs to 14 residues. V was shortened by 5 bases and J by 7 bases, with 12 bases between the two germline ends. This CDR3 reads CASSLVQRNSPLHF. The CDR3 DNA reads as TGTGCCAGCAGCCTAGTACAGCGCAATTCACCCCTCCACTTT.